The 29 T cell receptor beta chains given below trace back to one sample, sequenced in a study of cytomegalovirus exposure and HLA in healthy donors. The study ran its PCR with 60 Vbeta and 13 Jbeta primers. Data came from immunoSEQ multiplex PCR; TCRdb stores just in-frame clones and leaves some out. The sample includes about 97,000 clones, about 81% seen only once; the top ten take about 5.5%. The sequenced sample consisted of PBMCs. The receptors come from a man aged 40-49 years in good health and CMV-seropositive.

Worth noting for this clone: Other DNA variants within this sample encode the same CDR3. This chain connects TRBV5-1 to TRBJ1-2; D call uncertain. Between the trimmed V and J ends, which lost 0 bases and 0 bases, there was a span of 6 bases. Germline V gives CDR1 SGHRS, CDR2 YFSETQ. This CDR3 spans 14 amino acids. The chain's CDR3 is CASSLESPNYGYTF. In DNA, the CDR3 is TGCGCCAGCAGCTTGGAGAGTCCTAACTATGGCTACACCTTC.

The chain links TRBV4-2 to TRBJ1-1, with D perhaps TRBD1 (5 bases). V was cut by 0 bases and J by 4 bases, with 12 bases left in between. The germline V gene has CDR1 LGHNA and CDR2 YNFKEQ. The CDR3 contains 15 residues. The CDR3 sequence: CASSQDRGGTTEAFF. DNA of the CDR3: TGTGCCAGCAGCCAAGATCGGGGGGGAACCACTGAAGCTTTCTTT.

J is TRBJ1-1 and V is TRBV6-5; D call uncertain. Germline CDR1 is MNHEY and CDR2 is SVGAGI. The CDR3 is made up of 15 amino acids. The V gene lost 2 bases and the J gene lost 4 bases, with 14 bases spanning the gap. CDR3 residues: CASSYIGGLGTEAFF. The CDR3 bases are TGTGCCAGCAGTTACATCGGCGGCCTTGGCACTGAAGCTTTCTTT.

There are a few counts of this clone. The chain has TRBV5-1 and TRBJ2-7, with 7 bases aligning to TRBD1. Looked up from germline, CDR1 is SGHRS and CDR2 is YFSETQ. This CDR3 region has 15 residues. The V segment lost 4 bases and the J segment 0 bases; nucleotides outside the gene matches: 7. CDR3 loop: CASSETGLRSYEQYF. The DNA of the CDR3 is TGCGCCAGCAGCGAGACAGGGTTACGCTCCTACGAGCAGTACTTC.

CDR3 sequence reads: CASSQAGQNFYEQYF. CDR3 DNA sequence: TGCGCCAGCAGCCAAGCGGGACAGAATTTTTACGAGCAGTACTTC. The gene calls are TRBV4-1 and TRBJ2-7; 7 bases fit TRBD1. The CDR3 has 15 residues. The trim removed 1 base at V and 4 bases at J, leaving 7 bases unmatched. Germline CDR1 and CDR2: MGHRA and YSYEKL.

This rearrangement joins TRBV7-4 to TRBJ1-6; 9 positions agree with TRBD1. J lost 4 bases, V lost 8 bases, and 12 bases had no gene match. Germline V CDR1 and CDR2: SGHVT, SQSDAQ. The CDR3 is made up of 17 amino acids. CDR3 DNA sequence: TGTGCCAGCGGGAGGGAGGACAGGGGTTTATATAATTCACCCCTCCACTTT. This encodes CASGREDRGLYNSPLHF.

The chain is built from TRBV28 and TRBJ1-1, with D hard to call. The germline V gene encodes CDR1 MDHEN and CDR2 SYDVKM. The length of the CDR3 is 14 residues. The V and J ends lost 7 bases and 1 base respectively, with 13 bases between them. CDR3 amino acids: CASTIADKNTEAFF. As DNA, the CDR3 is TGTGCCAGCACCATTGCCGACAAGAACACTGAAGCTTTCTTT.

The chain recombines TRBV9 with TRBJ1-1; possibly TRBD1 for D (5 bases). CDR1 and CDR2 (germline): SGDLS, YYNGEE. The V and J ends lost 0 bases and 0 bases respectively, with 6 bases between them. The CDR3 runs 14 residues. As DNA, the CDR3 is TGTGCCAGCAGCGTAGCAGGGATGAACACTGAAGCTTTCTTT. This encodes CASSVAGMNTEAFF. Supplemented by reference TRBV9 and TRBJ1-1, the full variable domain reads DSGVTQTPKHLITATGQRVTLRCSPRSGDLSVYWYQQSLDQGLQFLIQYYNGEERAKGNILERFSAQQFPDLHSELNLSSLELGDSALYFCASSVAGMNTEAFFGQGTRLTVV.

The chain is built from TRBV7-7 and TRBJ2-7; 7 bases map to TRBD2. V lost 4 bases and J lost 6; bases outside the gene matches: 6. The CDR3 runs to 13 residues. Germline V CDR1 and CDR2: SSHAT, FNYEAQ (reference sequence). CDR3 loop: CASSSDTGGEQYF. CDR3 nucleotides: TGTGCCAGCAGCTCAGACACGGGGGGCGAGCAGTACTTC.

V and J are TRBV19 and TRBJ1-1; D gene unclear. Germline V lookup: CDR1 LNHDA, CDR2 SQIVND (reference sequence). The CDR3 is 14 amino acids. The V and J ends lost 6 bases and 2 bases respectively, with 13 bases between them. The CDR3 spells CASRETHANTEAFF. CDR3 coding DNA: TGTGCCAGTAGGGAGACTCACGCAAACACTGAAGCTTTCTTT. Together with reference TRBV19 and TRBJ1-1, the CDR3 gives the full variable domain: DGGITQSPKYLFRKEGQNVTLSCEQNLNHDAMYWYRQDPGQGLRLIYYSQIVNDFQKGDIAEGYSVSREKKESFPLTVTSAQKNPTAFYLCASRETHANTEAFFGQGTRLTVV.

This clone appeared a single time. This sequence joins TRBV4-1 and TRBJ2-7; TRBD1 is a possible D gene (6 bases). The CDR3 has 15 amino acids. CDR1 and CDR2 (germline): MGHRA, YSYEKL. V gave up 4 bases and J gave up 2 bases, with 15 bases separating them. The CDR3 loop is CASSPTTGSAYEQYF. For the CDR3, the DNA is TGCGCCAGCAGCCCGACGACAGGATCTGCCTACGAGCAGTACTTC.

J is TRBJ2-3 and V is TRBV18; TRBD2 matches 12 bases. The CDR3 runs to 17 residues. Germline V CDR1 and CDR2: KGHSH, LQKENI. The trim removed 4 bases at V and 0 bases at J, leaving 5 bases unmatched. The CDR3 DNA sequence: TGTGCCAGCTCACTATGGACTAGCGGGATTAGCACAGATACGCAGTATTTT. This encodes CASSLWTSGISTDTQYF.

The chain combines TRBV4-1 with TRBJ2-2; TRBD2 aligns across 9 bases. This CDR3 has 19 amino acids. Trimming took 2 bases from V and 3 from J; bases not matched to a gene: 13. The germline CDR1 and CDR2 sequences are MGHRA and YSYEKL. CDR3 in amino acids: CASSQRITTSGGYTGELFF. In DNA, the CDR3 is TGCGCCAGCAGCCAAAGAATTACGACTAGCGGAGGATACACCGGGGAGCTGTTTTTT.

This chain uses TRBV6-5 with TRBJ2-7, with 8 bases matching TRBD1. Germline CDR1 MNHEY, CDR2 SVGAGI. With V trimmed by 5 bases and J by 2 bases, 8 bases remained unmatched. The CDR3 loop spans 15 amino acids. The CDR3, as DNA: TGTGCCAGCAGTGTCGTTATACAGGGGGCCTACGAGCAGTACTTC. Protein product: CASSVVIQGAYEQYF.

The CDR3 spells CASSEWTGEGYQPQHF. CDR3 in DNA: TGTGCCAGCAGTGAATGGACAGGGGAGGGGTATCAGCCCCAGCATTTT. The chain recombines TRBV6-1 with TRBJ1-5; 9 bases agree with TRBD1. The V and J ends lost 2 bases and 5 bases, in that order; junction bases with no gene match: 7. This CDR3 comprises 16 residues. CDR1 MNHNS and CDR2 SASEGT come from the germline V gene.

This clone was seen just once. The CDR3 DNA is TGTGCCAGTAAGGAGGTAGCAGAACAAGAGACCCAGTACTTC. This encodes CASKEVAEQETQYF. The V and J genes are TRBV19 and TRBJ2-5, with D perhaps TRBD2 (5 bases). There are 14 residues in the CDR3. V lost 7 bases and J lost 2, with 14 bases in between. From germline, CDR1 is LNHDA and CDR2 SQIVND (reference sequence).

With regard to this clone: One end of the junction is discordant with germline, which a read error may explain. As DNA, the CDR3 is TGTTCCAGCAGTACCGGGACTAGCGGGTACGAGCAGTACTTC. This encodes CSSSTGTSGYEQYF. This chain uses TRBV7-9 with TRBJ2-7, with TRBD2 matching over 12 bases. Germline CDR1 is SEHNR and CDR2 is FQNEAQ (reference sequence). This CDR3 is built from 14 residues.

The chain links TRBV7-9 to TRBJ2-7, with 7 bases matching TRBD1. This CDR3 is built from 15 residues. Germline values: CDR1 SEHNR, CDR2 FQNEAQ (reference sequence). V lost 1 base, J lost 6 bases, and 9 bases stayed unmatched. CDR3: CASSLVPITGAEQYF. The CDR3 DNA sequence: TGTGCCAGCAGCTTAGTCCCAATAACAGGGGCCGAGCAGTACTTC.

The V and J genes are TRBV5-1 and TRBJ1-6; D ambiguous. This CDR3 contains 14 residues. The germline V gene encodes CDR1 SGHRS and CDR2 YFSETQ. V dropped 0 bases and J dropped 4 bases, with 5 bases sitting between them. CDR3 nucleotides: TGCGCCAGCAGCTTGGAAGCGTATAATTCACCCCTCCACTTT. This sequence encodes CASSLEAYNSPLHF.

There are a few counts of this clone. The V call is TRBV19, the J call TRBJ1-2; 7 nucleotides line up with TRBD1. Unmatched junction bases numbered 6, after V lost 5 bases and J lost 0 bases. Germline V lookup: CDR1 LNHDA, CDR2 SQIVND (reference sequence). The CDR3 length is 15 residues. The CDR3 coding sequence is TGTGCCAGTAGTGGTACAGGGGTAGCTAACTATGGCTACACCTTC. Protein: CASSGTGVANYGYTF.

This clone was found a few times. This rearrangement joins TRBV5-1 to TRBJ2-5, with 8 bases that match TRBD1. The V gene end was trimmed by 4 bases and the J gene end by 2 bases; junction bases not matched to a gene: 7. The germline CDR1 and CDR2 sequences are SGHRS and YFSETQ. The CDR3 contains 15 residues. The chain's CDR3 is CASSGTTGGQETQYF. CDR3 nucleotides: TGCGCCAGCAGCGGAACTACAGGGGGACAAGAGACCCAGTACTTC. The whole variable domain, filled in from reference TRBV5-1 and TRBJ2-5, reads KAGVTQTPRYLIKTRGQQVTLSCSPISGHRSVSWYQQTPGQGLQFLFEYFSETQRNKGNFPGRFSGRQFSNSRSEMNVSTLELGDSALYLCASSGTTGGQETQYFGPGTRLLVL.

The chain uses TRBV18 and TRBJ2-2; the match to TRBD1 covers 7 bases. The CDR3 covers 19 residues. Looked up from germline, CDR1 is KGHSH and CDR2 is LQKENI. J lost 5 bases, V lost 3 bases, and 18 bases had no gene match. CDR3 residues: CASSPETGITFLVTGELFF. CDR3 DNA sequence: TGTGCCAGCTCACCCGAGACAGGGATTACCTTCTTGGTTACCGGGGAGCTGTTTTTT.

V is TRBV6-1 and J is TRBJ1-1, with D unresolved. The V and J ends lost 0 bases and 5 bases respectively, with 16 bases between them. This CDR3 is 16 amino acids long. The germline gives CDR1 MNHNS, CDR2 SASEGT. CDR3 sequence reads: CASSEARSAALTEAFF. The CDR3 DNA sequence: TGTGCCAGCAGTGAAGCGCGGTCAGCGGCCCTTACTGAAGCTTTCTTT.

The CDR3 spells CASARGGGINGELFF. The CDR3 DNA reads TGCGCCAGCGCCCGGGGAGGGGGAATAAACGGGGAGCTGTTTTTT. The J gene is TRBJ2-2, the V gene TRBV5-1; a weak D match, TRBD2 (7 bases). The CDR3 extends over 15 amino acids. V lost 7 bases, J lost 7 bases, and 20 bases lay in between. Germline lookup yields CDR1 SGHRS and CDR2 YFSETQ.

As DNA, the CDR3 is TGTGCCAGCAGCTTTCCCCTCGGACAGGGGGCCACAGATACGCAGTATTTT. It codes for CASSFPLGQGATDTQYF. J is TRBJ2-3 and V is TRBV5-4, with 11 bases lining up with TRBD1. CDR3 size: 17 residues. V dropped 2 bases and J dropped 2; count of bases not matched to a gene: 7. Germline V CDR1 and CDR2: SGHNT, YYREEE (reference sequence). Supplemented by reference TRBV5-4 and TRBJ2-3, the full variable domain reads ETGVTQSPTHLIKTRGQQVTLRCSSQSGHNTVSWYQQALGQGPQFIFQYYREEENGRGNFPPRFSGLQFPNYSSELNVNALELDDSALYLCASSFPLGQGATDTQYFGPGTRLTVL.

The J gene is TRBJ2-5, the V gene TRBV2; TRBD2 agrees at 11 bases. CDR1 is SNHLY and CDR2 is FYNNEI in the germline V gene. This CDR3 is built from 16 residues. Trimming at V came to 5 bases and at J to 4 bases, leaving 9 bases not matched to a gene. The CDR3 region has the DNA TGTGCCAGCAGTTTAGCGGGAGGGCCCTCTGGAGAGACCCAGTACTTC. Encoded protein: CASSLAGGPSGETQYF.

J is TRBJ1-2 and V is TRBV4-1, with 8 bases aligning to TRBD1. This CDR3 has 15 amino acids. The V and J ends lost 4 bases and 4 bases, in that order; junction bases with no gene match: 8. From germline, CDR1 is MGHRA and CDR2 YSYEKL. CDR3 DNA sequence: TGCGCCAGCAGCCCAACGACAGGGGCGACCTATGGCTACACCTTC. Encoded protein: CASSPTTGATYGYTF.

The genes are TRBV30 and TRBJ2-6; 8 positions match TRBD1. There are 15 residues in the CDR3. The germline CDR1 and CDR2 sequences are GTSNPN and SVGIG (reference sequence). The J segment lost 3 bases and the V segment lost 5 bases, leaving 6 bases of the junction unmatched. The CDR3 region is CAWAQGGNGANVLTF. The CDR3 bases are TGTGCCTGGGCACAGGGGGGAAATGGGGCCAACGTCCTGACTTTC.

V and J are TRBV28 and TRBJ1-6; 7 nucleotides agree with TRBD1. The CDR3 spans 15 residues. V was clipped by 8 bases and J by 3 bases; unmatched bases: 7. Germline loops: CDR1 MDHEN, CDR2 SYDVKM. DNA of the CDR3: TGTGCCAGCGAGGGACAGACATTCTATAATTCACCCCTCCACTTT. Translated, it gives CASEGQTFYNSPLHF. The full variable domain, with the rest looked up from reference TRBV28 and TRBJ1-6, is DVKVTQSSRYLVKRTGEKVFLECVQDMDHENMFWYRQDPGLGLRLIYFSYDVKMKEKGDIPEGYSVSREKKERFSLILESASTNQTSMYLCASEGQTFYNSPLHFGNGTRLTVT.